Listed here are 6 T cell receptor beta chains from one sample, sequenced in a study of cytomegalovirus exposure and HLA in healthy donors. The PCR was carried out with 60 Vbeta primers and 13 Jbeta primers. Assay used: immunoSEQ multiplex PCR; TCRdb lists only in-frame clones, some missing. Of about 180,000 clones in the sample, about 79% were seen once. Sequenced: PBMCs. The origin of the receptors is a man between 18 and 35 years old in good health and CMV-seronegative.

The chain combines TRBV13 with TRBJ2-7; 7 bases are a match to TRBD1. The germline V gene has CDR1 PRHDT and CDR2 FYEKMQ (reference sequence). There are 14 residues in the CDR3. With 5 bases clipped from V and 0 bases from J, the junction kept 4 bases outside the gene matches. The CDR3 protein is CASSRQGISYEQYF. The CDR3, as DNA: TGTGCCAGCAGCCGACAGGGTATCTCCTACGAGCAGTACTTC.

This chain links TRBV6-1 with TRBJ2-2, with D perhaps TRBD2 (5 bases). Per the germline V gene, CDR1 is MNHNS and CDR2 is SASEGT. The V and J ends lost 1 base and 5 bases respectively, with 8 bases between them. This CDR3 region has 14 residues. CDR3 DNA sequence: TGTGCCAGCAGTGAAGGGACGGGAACCGGGGAGCTGTTTTTT. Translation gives CASSEGTGTGELFF.

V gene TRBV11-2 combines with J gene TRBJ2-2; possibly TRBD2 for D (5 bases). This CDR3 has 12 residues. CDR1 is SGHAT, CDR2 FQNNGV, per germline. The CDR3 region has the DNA TGTGTCTCCCAGAGGGATACCGGGGAGCTGTTTTTT. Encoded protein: CVSQRDTGELFF. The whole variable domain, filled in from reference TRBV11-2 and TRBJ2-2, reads EAGVAQSPRYKIIEKRQSVAFWCNPISGHATLYWYQQILGQGPKLLIQFQNNGVVDDSQLPKDRFSAERLKGVDSTLKIQPAKLEDSAVYLCVSQRDTGELFFGEGSRLTVL.

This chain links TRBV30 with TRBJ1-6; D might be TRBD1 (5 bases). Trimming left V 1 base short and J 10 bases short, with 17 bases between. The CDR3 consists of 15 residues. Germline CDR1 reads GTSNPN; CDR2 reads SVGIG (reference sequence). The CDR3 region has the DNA TGTGCCTGGAGTGGGTCCGGGACTTTTGGATCACCCCTCCACTTT. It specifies CAWSGSGTFGSPLHF.

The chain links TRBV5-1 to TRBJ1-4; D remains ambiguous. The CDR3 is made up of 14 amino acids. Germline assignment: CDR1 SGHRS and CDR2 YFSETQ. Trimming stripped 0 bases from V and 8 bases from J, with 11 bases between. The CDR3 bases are TGCGCCAGCAGCTTGGGGCGTAGAGGGGAAAAACTGTTTTTT. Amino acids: CASSLGRRGEKLFF.

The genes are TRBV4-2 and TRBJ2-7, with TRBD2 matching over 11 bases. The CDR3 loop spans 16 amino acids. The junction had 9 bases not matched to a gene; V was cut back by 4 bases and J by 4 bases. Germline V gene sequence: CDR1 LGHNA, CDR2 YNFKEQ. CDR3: CASSPTGTSGVYEQYF. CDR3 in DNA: TGTGCCAGCAGCCCCACCGGGACTAGCGGAGTTTACGAGCAGTACTTC.